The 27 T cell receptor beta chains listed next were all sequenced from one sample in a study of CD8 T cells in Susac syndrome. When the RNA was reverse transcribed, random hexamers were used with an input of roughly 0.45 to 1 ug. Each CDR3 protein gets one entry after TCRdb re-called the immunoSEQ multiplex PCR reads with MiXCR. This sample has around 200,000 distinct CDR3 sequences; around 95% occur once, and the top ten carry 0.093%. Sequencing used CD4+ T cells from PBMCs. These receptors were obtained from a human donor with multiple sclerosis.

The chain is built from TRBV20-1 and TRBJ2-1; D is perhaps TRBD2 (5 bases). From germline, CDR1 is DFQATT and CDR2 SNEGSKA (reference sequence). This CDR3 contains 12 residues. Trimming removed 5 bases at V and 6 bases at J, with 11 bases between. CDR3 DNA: TGCAGTGCTGTGGACTTGTTCAATGAGCAGTTCTTC. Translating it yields CSAVDLFNEQFF.

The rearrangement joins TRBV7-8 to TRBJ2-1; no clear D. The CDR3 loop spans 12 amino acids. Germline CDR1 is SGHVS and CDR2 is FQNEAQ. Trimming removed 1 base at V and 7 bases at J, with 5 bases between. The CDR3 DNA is TGTGCCAGCAGCTTAGTTGGTAATGAGCAGTTCTTC. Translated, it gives CASSLVGNEQFF.

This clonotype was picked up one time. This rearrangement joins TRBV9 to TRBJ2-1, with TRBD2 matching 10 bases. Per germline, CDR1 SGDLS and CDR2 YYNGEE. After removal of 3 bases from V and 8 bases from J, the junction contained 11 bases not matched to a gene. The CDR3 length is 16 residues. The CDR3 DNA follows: TGTGCCAGCAGCGCGCCGACTAGCGGGTGGGCCCATGAGCAGTTCTTC. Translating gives CASSAPTSGWAHEQFF.

CDR3 DNA: TGTGCCAGCAGCTTAGGGGCTAGCGGGTACAATGAGCAGTTCTTC. Residues: CASSLGASGYNEQFF. The chain employs TRBV7-6 and TRBJ2-1; TRBD2 agrees at 8 bases. The CDR3 runs to 15 residues. The V gene's germline CDR1 is SGHVS and CDR2 FNYEAQ. The V segment lost 1 base and the J segment 4 bases; nucleotides outside the gene matches: 3.

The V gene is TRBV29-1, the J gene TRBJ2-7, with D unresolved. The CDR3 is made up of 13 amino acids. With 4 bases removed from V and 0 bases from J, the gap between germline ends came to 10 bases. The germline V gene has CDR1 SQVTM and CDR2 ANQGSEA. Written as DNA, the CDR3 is TGCAGCGTTGCCCAGGCCTCCTCCTACGAGCAGTACTTC. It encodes CSVAQASSYEQYF.

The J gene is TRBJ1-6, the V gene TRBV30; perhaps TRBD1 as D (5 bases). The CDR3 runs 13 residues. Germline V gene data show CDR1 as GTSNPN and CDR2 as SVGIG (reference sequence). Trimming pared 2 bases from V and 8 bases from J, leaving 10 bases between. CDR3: CAWSSRDDSPLHF. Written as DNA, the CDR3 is TGTGCCTGGAGTAGCAGGGATGATTCACCCCTCCACTTT.

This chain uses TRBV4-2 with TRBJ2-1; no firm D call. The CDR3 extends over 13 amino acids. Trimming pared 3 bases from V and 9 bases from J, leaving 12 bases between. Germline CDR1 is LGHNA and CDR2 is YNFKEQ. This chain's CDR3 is CASSHPSRTEQFF. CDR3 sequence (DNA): TGTGCCAGCAGCCATCCCTCCCGGACTGAGCAGTTCTTC.

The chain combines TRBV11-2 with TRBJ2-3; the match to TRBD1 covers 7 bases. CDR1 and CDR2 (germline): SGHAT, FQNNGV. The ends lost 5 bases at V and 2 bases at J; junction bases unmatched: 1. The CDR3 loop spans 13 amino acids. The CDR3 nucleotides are TGTGCCAGCAGCGGGACAGTCACAGATACGCAGTATTTT. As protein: CASSGTVTDTQYF.

The chain's CDR3 is CASSQGRGARQYF. As DNA, the CDR3 is TGTGCCAGCAGCCAAGGTCGGGGGGCTCGGCAGTACTTC. V usage is TRBV3-1 and J usage is TRBJ2-7, with a tentative D call TRBD2 (7 bases). The length of the CDR3 is 13 residues. V lost 1 base, J lost 9 bases, and 13 bases lay in between. Looked up from germline, CDR1 is LGHDT and CDR2 is YNNKEL (reference sequence).

CDR3 nucleotide sequence: TGTGCCAGCTCACCACAAGGACAGGGATCGGCTGAAGCTTTCTTT. This encodes CASSPQGQGSAEAFF. This rearrangement joins TRBV18 to TRBJ1-1, with 8 bases that match TRBD1. Trimming removed 1 base from V and 6 bases from J; junction bases left unmatched: 7. Germline CDR1 KGHSH, CDR2 LQKENI. The CDR3 extends over 15 amino acids.

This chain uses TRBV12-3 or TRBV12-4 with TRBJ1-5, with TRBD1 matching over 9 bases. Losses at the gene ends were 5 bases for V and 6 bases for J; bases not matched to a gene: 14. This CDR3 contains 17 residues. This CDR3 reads CASSHWGLTGGLQPQHF. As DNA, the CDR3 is TGTGCCAGCAGTCACTGGGGGTTAACAGGGGGCCTTCAGCCCCAGCATTTT.

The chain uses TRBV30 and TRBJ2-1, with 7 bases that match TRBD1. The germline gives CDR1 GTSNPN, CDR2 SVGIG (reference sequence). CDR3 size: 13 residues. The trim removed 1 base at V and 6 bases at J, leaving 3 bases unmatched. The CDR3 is CAWSDDRVNEQFF. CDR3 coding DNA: TGTGCCTGGAGTGACGACAGGGTCAATGAGCAGTTCTTC.

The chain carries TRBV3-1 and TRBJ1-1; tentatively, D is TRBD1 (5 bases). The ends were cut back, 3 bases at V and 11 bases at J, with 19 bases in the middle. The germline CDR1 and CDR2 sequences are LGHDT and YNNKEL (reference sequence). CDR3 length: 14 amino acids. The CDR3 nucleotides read TGTGCCAGCAGCCAGCTTCCTGGGACGGGCGCCGCTTTCTTT. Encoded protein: CASSQLPGTGAAFF.

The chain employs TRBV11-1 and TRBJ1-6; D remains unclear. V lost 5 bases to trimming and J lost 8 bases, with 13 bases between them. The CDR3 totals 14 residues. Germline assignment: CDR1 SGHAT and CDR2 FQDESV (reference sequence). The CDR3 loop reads CASSPRDADSPLHF. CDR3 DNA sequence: TGTGCCAGCAGCCCTCGGGATGCGGATTCACCCCTCCACTTT. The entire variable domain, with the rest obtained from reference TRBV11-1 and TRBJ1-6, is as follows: EAEVAQSPRYKITEKSQAVAFWCDPISGHATLYWYRQILGQGPELLVQFQDESVVDDSQLPKDRFSAERLKGVDSTLKIQPAELGDSAMYLCASSPRDADSPLHFGNGTRLTVT.

The DNA of the CDR3 is TGTGCCAGCAGCCAAGATCCAGGGAGTAATCAGCCCCAGCATTTT. This codes for CASSQDPGSNQPQHF. This chain joins TRBV3-1 and TRBJ1-5; possibly TRBD1 for D (5 bases). In germline, CDR1 is LGHDT, CDR2 YNNKEL (reference sequence). The CDR3 is made up of 15 amino acids. V lost 0 bases and J lost 4, with 10 bases in between. Based on the CDR3 plus reference TRBV3-1 and TRBJ1-5, the full variable domain is DTAVSQTPKYLVTQMGNDKSIKCEQNLGHDTMYWYKQDSKKFLKIMFSYNNKELIINETVPNRFSPKSPDKAHLNLHINSLELGDSAVYFCASSQDPGSNQPQHFGDGTRLSIL.

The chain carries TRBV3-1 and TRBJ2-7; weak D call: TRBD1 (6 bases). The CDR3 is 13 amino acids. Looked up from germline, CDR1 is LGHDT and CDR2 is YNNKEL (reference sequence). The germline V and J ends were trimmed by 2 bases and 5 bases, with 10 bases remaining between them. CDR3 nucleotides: TGTGCCAGCAGCCAACTAACAGGGCACGAGCAGTACTTC. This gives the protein CASSQLTGHEQYF.

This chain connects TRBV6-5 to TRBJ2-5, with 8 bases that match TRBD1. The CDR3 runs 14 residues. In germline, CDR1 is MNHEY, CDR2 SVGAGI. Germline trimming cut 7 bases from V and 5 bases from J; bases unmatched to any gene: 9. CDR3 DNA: TGTGCCAGCAATCCCAGGACAGGGCGGGAGACCCAGTACTTC. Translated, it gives CASNPRTGRETQYF.

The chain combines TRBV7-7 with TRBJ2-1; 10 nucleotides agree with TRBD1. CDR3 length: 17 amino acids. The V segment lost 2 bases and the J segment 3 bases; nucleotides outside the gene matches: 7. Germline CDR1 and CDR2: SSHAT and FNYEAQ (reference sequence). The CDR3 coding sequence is TGTGCCAGCAGCTTACGTACGGACAGGGGGAACTACAATGAGCAGTTCTTC. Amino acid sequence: CASSLRTDRGNYNEQFF.

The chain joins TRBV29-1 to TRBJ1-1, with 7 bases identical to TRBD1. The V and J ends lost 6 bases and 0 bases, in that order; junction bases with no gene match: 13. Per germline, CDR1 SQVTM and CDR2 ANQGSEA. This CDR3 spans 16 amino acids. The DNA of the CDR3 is TGCAGCGTAACCGGGACAGAATTTTTCATGAACACTGAAGCTTTCTTT. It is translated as CSVTGTEFFMNTEAFF.

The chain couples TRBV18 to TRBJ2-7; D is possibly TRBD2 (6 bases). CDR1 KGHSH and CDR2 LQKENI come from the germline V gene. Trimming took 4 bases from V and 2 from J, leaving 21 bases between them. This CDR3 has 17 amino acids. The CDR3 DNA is TGTGCCAGCTCACACTCAAGTCGCGGGACGGCCACCTACGAGCAGTACTTC. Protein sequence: CASSHSSRGTATYEQYF.

DNA of the CDR3: TGTGCCAGCAGCTCCGCGGGGGGCCGGTTCTACGAGCAGTACTTC. It yields the protein CASSSAGGRFYEQYF. The chain employs TRBV5-6 and TRBJ2-7; TRBD2 aligns across 8 bases. This CDR3 has 15 amino acids. V shed 3 bases, J shed 3 bases, and the junction held 8 bases outside the gene matches. Per the germline V gene, CDR1 is SGHDT and CDR2 is YYEEEE.

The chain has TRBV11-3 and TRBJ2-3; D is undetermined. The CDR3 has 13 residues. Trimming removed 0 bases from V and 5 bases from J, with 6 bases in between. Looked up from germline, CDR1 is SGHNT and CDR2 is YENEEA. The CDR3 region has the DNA TGTGCCAGCAGCTTAGATCTGGGAGATACGCAGTATTTT. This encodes CASSLDLGDTQYF.

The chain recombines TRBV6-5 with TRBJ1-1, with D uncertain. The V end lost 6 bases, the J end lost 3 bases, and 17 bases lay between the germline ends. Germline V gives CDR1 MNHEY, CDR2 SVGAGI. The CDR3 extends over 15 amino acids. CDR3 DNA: TGTGCCAGCAGACTCCGGCAGGTCATGGACACTGAAGCTTTCTTT. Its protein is CASRLRQVMDTEAFF.

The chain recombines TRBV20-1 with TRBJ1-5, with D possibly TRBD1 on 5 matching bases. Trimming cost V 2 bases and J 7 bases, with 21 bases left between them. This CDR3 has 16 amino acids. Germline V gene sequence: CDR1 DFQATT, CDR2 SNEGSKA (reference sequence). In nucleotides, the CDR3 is TGCAGTGCTAGATCGCCATTGGGGGGATTCAGCCAGCCCCAGCATTTT. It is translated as CSARSPLGGFSQPQHF.

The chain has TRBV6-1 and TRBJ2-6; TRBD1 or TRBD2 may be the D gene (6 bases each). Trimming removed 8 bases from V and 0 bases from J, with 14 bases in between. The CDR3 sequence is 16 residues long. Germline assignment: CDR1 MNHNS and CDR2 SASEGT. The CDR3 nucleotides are TGTGCCAGCTCGGGGGCTACCTTCTCTGGGGCCAACGTCCTGACTTTC. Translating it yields CASSGATFSGANVLTF.

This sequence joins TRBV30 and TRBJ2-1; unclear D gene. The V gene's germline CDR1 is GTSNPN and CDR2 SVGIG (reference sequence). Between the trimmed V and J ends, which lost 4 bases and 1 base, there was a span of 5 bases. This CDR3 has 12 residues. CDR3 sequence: CAWIQSYNEQFF. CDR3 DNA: TGTGCCTGGATCCAATCCTACAATGAGCAGTTCTTC.

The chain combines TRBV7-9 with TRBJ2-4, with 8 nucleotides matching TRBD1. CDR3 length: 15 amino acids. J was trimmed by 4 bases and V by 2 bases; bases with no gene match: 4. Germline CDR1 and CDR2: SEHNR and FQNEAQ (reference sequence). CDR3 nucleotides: TGTGCCAGCAGCTTACGGCGACAGGGGAAAAACATTCAGTACTTC. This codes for CASSLRRQGKNIQYF.